The sequence of this TCR beta chain was determined in a study of blood T cell repertoires in COVID-19. Study as a whole: The samples span acute and convalescent COVID-19 from the United States, Italy and Spain.

There are 14 residues in the CDR3. With 4 bases removed from V and 2 bases from J, the gap between germline ends came to 11 bases. Germline V gene sequence: CDR1 MNHEY, CDR2 SMNVEV (reference sequence). This clone was detected only a few times. Study processing details: Amplification of reference gene primers provided the estimated nucleated cell counts. The repertoire was sequenced with immunoSEQ multiplex PCR; TCRdb's copy has only in-frame clones and lacks some. That table is the source of V, J and clone size, and D and trimming were worked out from the DNA. This table has around 250,000 clones, 75% to 90% appearing once.

This chain uses TRBV27 with TRBJ1-2; D is ambiguous. Material: peripheral blood. The TCR originated in a man under 40 who had recovered from COVID-19. In DNA form, the CDR3 reads TGTGCCAGCAGTTCACCGGGAGACAACTATGGCTACACCTTC. Translation: CASSSPGDNYGYTF.